These T cell receptor beta chains were read from a single sample in a study of T cells after yellow fever vaccination. TCRdb independently ran MiXCR on the 5' RACE reads; one entry per CDR3 protein. This table holds approximately 4,300 distinct CDR3 sequences, 3.5% to 4.5% found once. This specimen was PBMCs, either bulk or a sorted T-cell subset (CD4+, CD8+, memory, or dextramer-sorted; not recorded which), taken 15 days after the yellow fever booster vaccination. The source is a man aged 25 to 45 who received the YFV17D yellow fever vaccine. Each CDR3 is given with its conserved first and last residue. A D gene is named only where the DNA matches it firmly. Sizes are listed as once, few or many counts, or a class when the clone is expanded.

d_gene	v_gene	abundance	j_gene	CDR3aa	CDR3nt
-	TRBV20-1	many	TRBJ2-7	CSARRVSSYEQYF	TGCAGTGCTAGACGCGTCAGCTCCTACGAGCAGTACTTC
-	TRBV27	medium-sized	TRBJ2-1	CASGSYDSPGSYNEQFF	TGTGCCAGCGGTTCCTATGACAGCCCTGGCTCCTACAATGAGCAGTTCTTC
-	TRBV5-4	many	TRBJ2-1	CASSSPAARKRIF	TGTGCCAGCAGCTCCCCCGCGGCGAGGAAGAGAATCTTC
-	TRBV28	large	TRBJ1-1	CASSFSFGTEAFF	TGTGCCAGCAGTTTCTCGTTTGGAACTGAAGCTTTCTTT
TRBD2	TRBV7-2	many	TRBJ2-3	CASSLERGLAGDTQYF	TGTGCCAGCAGCTTAGAGCGGGGGCTAGCAGGTGATACGCAGTATTTT
TRBD2	TRBV11-2	medium-sized	TRBJ2-7	CASSNRLAGLSYEQYF	TGTGCCAGCAGCAACAGACTAGCGGGCCTCTCCTACGAGCAGTACTTC
-	TRBV20-1	medium-sized	TRBJ2-2	CSAKPPENTGELFF	TGCAGTGCTAAGCCCCCTGAAAACACCGGGGAGCTGTTTTTT
-	TRBV6-2/TRBV6-3	many	TRBJ2-5	CASSYSMGGEETQYF	TGTGCCAGCAGTTACTCGATGGGCGGAGAAGAGACCCAGTACTTC
-	TRBV10-2	many	TRBJ2-1	CASGMGEQFF	TGCGCCAGCGGAATGGGGGAGCAGTTCTTC
-	TRBV29-1	many	TRBJ1-1	CSVDRQATNTEAFF	TGCAGCGTGGATCGACAGGCGACGAACACTGAAGCTTTCTTT
TRBD2	TRBV11-2	many	TRBJ2-3	CATTLAGDSDTQYF	TGTGCCACCACTCTGGCGGGAGACTCAGATACGCAGTATTTT
-	TRBV20-1	many	TRBJ2-2	CSARQSGRTNTGELFF	TGCAGTGCTAGGCAGTCGGGACGGACGAACACCGGGGAGCTGTTTTTT
-	TRBV12-3/TRBV12-4	many	TRBJ1-5	CASSVGLGQPQHF	TGTGCCAGCAGTGTGGGGCTGGGGCAGCCCCAGCATTTT
-	TRBV6-5	many	TRBJ1-3	CASSSTGNPGNTIYF	TGTGCCAGCAGTTCAACAGGGAATCCTGGAAACACCATATATTTT
TRBD1	TRBV5-1	medium-sized	TRBJ2-5	CASSNPGQGEETQYF	TGCGCCAGCAGCAACCCGGGACAGGGAGAAGAGACCCAGTACTTC